Presented here are 20 T cell receptor beta chains from one specimen sequenced in a study of shared clonotypes between healthy human individuals. TCRdb keeps only in-frame clones here, not all; method: immunoSEQ multiplex PCR. The sample has over a million clones, around 78% seen once; the top ten hold 0.61%. The sequencing sample was made of memory CD4+ T cells from PBMCs. Subset here: CD45RA-negative fraction. These receptors were taken from a young man in good health. Some clones in this sample may be carry-over from other donors' samples.

This chain connects TRBV5-1 to TRBJ2-7; TRBD2 matches at 9 bases. With 1 base clipped from V and 5 bases from J, the junction kept 7 bases outside the gene matches. The germline V gene has CDR1 SGHRS and CDR2 YFSETQ. CDR3 length equals 15 residues. DNA for the CDR3: TGCGCCAGCAGCTTGCGGGCTAGCGGGATGAACGAGCAGTACTTC. Residues: CASSLRASGMNEQYF. Looking up the rest from reference TRBV5-1 and TRBJ2-7 gives the full variable domain: KAGVTQTPRYLIKTRGQQVTLSCSPISGHRSVSWYQQTPGQGLQFLFEYFSETQRNKGNFPGRFSGRQFSNSRSEMNVSTLELGDSALYLCASSLRASGMNEQYFGPGTRLTVT.

The rearrangement joins TRBV5-1 to TRBJ2-7, with D possibly TRBD2 on 6 matching bases. This CDR3 is built from 15 residues. Germline CDR1 is SGHRS and CDR2 is YFSETQ. Trimming left V 4 bases short and J 0 bases short, with 14 bases between. The CDR3 loop is CASSPGLLSSYEQYF. CDR3 coding DNA: TGCGCCAGCAGCCCGGGACTCCTGAGCTCCTACGAGCAGTACTTC.

This clone was observed once. Other DNA sequences within the sample encode an identical CDR3. The CDR3 DNA sequence: TGTGCCAGCAGCTTAGTACAGGGTAACTATGGCTACACCTTC. This gives the protein CASSLVQGNYGYTF. The chain employs TRBV7-2 and TRBJ1-2; tentative D call: TRBD1 (6 bases). CDR1 is SGHTA, CDR2 FQGNSA, per germline. The V gene lost 1 base and the J gene lost 1 base, with 7 bases spanning the gap. CDR3 length: 14 amino acids.

With respect to this clone: This sample includes further DNA sequences coding for the same CDR3. J is TRBJ1-4 and V is TRBV5-1; D not resolved. The ends were cut back, 1 base at V and 0 bases at J, with 7 bases in the middle. The CDR3 extends over 15 amino acids. From germline, CDR1 is SGHRS and CDR2 YFSETQ. In DNA form, the CDR3 reads TGCGCCAGCAGCTTGACGCTCGCAACTAATGAAAAACTGTTTTTT. Translated, it gives CASSLTLATNEKLFF.

This rearrangement joins TRBV7-9 to TRBJ2-2; D is perhaps TRBD1 (5 bases). V dropped 5 bases and J dropped 3 bases, with 13 bases sitting between them. This CDR3 is 15 amino acids long. Germline-derived CDR1 and CDR2 are SEHNR and FQNEAQ (reference sequence). Here the CDR3 DNA reads TGTGCCAGCAGCCCAGCCACAGGTTACACCGGGGAGCTGTTTTTT. This sequence encodes CASSPATGYTGELFF.

This rearrangement joins TRBV30 to TRBJ1-2; possible D gene TRBD1, 5 bases. The CDR3 is 13 amino acids. Germline loops: CDR1 GTSNPN, CDR2 SVGIG (reference sequence). The ends were cut back, 0 bases at V and 3 bases at J, with 8 bases in the middle. CDR3 in DNA: TGTGCCTGGAGTGTTCAGGGTTACTATGGCTACACCTTC. Protein product: CAWSVQGYYGYTF.

This sequence joins TRBV28 and TRBJ2-7; the D gene is possibly TRBD2 (8 bases). V was pared by 6 bases and J by 2 bases, with 20 bases between. This CDR3 has 16 amino acids. Germline V gene lookup returns CDR1 MDHEN and CDR2 SYDVKM. CDR3 coding DNA: TGTGCCAGCAGCTCCGGGAGGGGGCTACTCCCCTACGAGCAGTACTTC. It translates to CASSSGRGLLPYEQYF.

J is TRBJ1-1 and V is TRBV5-1; D is uncertain. Germline V gene data show CDR1 as SGHRS and CDR2 as YFSETQ. The CDR3 has 13 residues. V dropped 1 base and J dropped 2 bases, with 6 bases sitting between them. CDR3 protein: CASSLIGNTEAFF. As DNA, the CDR3 is TGCGCCAGCAGCTTGATAGGAAACACTGAAGCTTTCTTT.

This clone occurred a few times. The V call is TRBV4-1, the J call TRBJ2-7; 10 bases map to TRBD2. The V segment lost 3 bases and the J segment 2 bases; nucleotides outside the gene matches: 16. The CDR3 spans 19 residues. Germline V gene sequence: CDR1 MGHRA, CDR2 YSYEKL. CDR3 residues: CASSQFEVLAGGTPYEQYF. Here the CDR3 DNA reads TGCGCCAGCAGCCAGTTCGAGGTTTTAGCGGGAGGAACCCCCTACGAGCAGTACTTC.

Remarks on this clone: This sequence is one base from a far larger clone and is likely a read error. The identical CDR3 is also encoded by other nucleotide sequences in the sample. The chain couples TRBV29-1 to TRBJ1-1; D is ambiguous. V gave up 6 bases and J gave up 3 bases, with 20 bases separating them. CDR1 is SQVTM, CDR2 ANQGSEA, per germline. The CDR3 has 15 residues. Here the CDR3 DNA reads TGCAGCGTACTACCTCATGGAACGAGGGACACTGAAGCTTTCTTT. It yields the protein CSVLPHGTRDTEAFF.

This clone has just one count. The J gene is TRBJ1-3, the V gene TRBV28; no definite D call. This CDR3 has 12 amino acids. In germline, CDR1 is MDHEN, CDR2 SYDVKM. The V gene lost 5 bases and the J gene lost 4 bases, with 6 bases spanning the gap. CDR3 nucleotide sequence: TGTGCCAGCAGTAATCGAGGAAACACCATATATTTT. Protein sequence: CASSNRGNTIYF.

The chain recombines TRBV28 with TRBJ2-4, with D perhaps matching TRBD2 (6 bases). Trimming cost V 4 bases and J 2 bases, with 9 bases left between them. There are 14 residues in the CDR3. From germline, CDR1 is MDHEN and CDR2 SYDVKM. CDR3 nucleotide sequence: TGTGCCAGCAGTTACGGGGGTACCAAAAACATTCAGTACTTC. The encoded protein is CASSYGGTKNIQYF.

On this clone: This may stem from a read error, because a much larger clone lies one nucleotide away. Other DNA sequences in the same sample also yield this CDR3. V and J are TRBV5-1 and TRBJ2-7; TRBD1 agrees at 8 bases. This CDR3 is built from 13 residues. Germline V gene sequence: CDR1 SGHRS, CDR2 YFSETQ. The V and J ends lost 3 bases and 3 bases, in that order; junction bases with no gene match: 2. The DNA of the CDR3 is TGCGCCAGCAGCTCGGACAGGGTCTACGAGCAGTACTTC. Translation: CASSSDRVYEQYF.

The chain has TRBV7-2 and TRBJ1-2, with D possibly being TRBD1 (5 bases). V lost 8 bases and J lost 2, with 15 bases in between. Germline CDR1 reads SGHTA; CDR2 reads FQGNSA. This CDR3 contains 14 residues. Here the CDR3 reads CASRSPAGNYGYTF. CDR3 DNA sequence: TGTGCCAGCCGCTCACCCGCAGGGAACTATGGCTACACCTTC.

The chain carries TRBV7-3 and TRBJ2-3, with TRBD2 matching over 12 bases. The ends lost 8 bases at V and 4 bases at J; junction bases unmatched: 4. This CDR3 has 14 residues. CDR1 is SGHTA, CDR2 FQGTGA, per germline. The CDR3, as DNA: TGTGCCAGCTCGACTAGCGGGAGCCCAGATACGCAGTATTTT. As protein: CASSTSGSPDTQYF. The complete variable domain, with remaining parts taken from reference TRBV7-3 and TRBJ2-3, reads GAGVSQTPSNKVTEKGKYVELRCDPISGHTALYWYRQSLGQGPEFLIYFQGTGAADDSGLPNDRFFAVRPEGSVSTLKIQRTERGDSAVYLCASSTSGSPDTQYFGPGTRLTVL.

The V call is TRBV7-2, the J call TRBJ2-3, with 10 nucleotides matching TRBD1. Germline lookup yields CDR1 SGHTA and CDR2 FQGNSA. Unmatched junction bases numbered 8, after V lost 5 bases and J lost 6 bases. The CDR3 loop spans 15 amino acids. CDR3 DNA: TGTGCCAGCAGCGGATGGGACAGGGGATCGGATACGCAGTATTTT. This translates into CASSGWDRGSDTQYF.

This clone was recorded only once. The chain joins TRBV28 to TRBJ2-1; D is perhaps TRBD2 (6 bases). With 8 bases removed from V and 5 bases from J, the gap between germline ends came to 16 bases. The CDR3 runs to 14 residues. Germline V gene data show CDR1 as MDHEN and CDR2 as SYDVKM. The CDR3 DNA reads as TGTGCCAGCCTCAAGTTAGGGGAGGACAATGAGCAGTTCTTC. It is translated as CASLKLGEDNEQFF.

For this clone: At the DNA level, this CDR3 is encoded by other sequences in the same sample as well. V and J are TRBV28 and TRBJ2-7; D not resolved. This CDR3 has 11 amino acids. CDR1 and CDR2 from the germline V gene are MDHEN and SYDVKM. The V gene lost 8 bases and the J gene lost 1 base, with 6 bases spanning the gap. CDR3 region: CASGVSYEQYF. For the CDR3, the DNA is TGTGCCAGCGGGGTGTCCTACGAGCAGTACTTC.

The CDR3 here is CASSPGTSGRRELFF. The CDR3 DNA sequence: TGTGCCAGCAGCCCGGGGACTAGCGGGAGGAGGGAGCTGTTTTTT. The chain is built from TRBV11-3 and TRBJ2-2; 15 bases align to TRBD2. Trimming cost V 5 bases and J 9 bases; bases outside gene matches: 4. Germline-derived CDR1 and CDR2 are SGHNT and YENEEA. This CDR3 is built from 15 residues.

The genes are TRBV28 and TRBJ2-5; 11 nucleotides align to TRBD1. The germline gives CDR1 MDHEN, CDR2 SYDVKM. The junction had 4 bases not matched to a gene; V was cut back by 6 bases and J by 1 base. The CDR3 consists of 15 residues. CDR3 in amino acids: CASSPGTGGQETQYF. The CDR3 bases are TGTGCCAGCAGCCCCGGGACAGGGGGCCAAGAGACCCAGTACTTC.